This T cell receptor (beta chain) was found in a study of cytomegalovirus exposure and HLA in healthy donors. Study findings and constraints: According to a later analysis, donors in an Asian-associated ancestry cluster reportedly had fewer N-insertions than the roughly 720-donor mean.

Use of 60 Vbeta and 13 Jbeta primers characterized the PCR. Here immunoSEQ multiplex PCR was the method, and the copy in TCRdb shows in-frame clones only, minus some. In the table there are 150,000 to 200,000 clones, under 80% of which are singletons. About this clone itself: Antigen specificity is unknown.

V lost 4 bases and J lost 2, with 8 bases in between. This CDR3 region has 13 residues. Germline V gene sequence: CDR1 SGHRS, CDR2 YFSETQ. Material for sequencing was PBMCs. This clonotype was obtained from a human donor in good health. The chain couples TRBV5-1 to TRBJ2-3, with D hard to call. The DNA of the CDR3 is TGCGCCAGCAGCCAGGCCTACACAGATACGCAGTATTTT. Protein: CASSQAYTDTQYF.